One sample yielded the 28 T cell receptor beta chains listed below, sequenced in a study of graft-versus-host responses after intestinal transplantation. TCRdb's copy holds only in-frame clones and misses some; the assay was immunoSEQ multiplex PCR. The sample lists 96,000 or so clones, approximately 90% seen once, with approximately 0.17% in the top ten. No antigen has been identified for these receptors. The source was unstimulated CD4+ T cells sorted from spleen or lymph node cells, collected before intestinal transplant. These receptors all stem from a human donor who received an intestinal transplant.

The V and J genes are TRBV4-1 and TRBJ2-3, with D perhaps TRBD1 (6 bases). The CDR3 runs to 17 residues. Germline loops: CDR1 MGHRA, CDR2 YSYEKL. V was trimmed by 2 bases and J by 2 bases, leaving 17 bases between them. The CDR3, as DNA: TGCGCCAGCAGCCAACCCGTACAGGGTAAAAACACAGATACGCAGTATTTT. Residues: CASSQPVQGKNTDTQYF.

The CDR3 is CASSQLYQRGTDPFSKNIQYF. The CDR3 DNA sequence: TGCGCCAGCAGCCAACTCTATCAACGCGGGACAGACCCATTTAGCAAAAACATTCAGTACTTC. The V and J genes are TRBV4-1 and TRBJ2-4; tentatively, D is TRBD1 (7 bases). Deletions cut 2 bases from V and 3 bases from J, with 29 bases between. Germline CDR1 MGHRA, CDR2 YSYEKL. The CDR3 sequence is 21 residues long.

The chain recombines TRBV4-1 with TRBJ2-7; 7 nucleotides line up with TRBD1. The CDR3 is made up of 17 amino acids. The germline V gene has CDR1 MGHRA and CDR2 YSYEKL. The V segment lost 0 bases and the J segment 4 bases; nucleotides outside the gene matches: 12. The CDR3 DNA reads TGCGCCAGCAGCCAAGATCACCAGGGGACAGCACCATACGAGCAGTACTTC. This sequence encodes CASSQDHQGTAPYEQYF.

This clone was seen a single time. The CDR3 loop reads CASSLPGLAGHEQFF. As DNA, the CDR3 is TGTGCCAGCAGTCTCCCGGGACTAGCGGGACATGAGCAGTTCTTC. V and J are TRBV28 and TRBJ2-1; the match to TRBD2 covers 13 bases. The CDR3 is made up of 15 amino acids. After removal of 5 bases from V and 8 bases from J, the junction contained 6 bases not matched to a gene. Germline-derived CDR1 and CDR2 are MDHEN and SYDVKM.

This clone was seen just once. The V call is TRBV18, the J call TRBJ2-7, with D uncertain. This CDR3 is built from 13 residues. Trimming cost V 6 bases and J 0 bases, with 9 bases left between them. Per the germline V gene, CDR1 is KGHSH and CDR2 is LQKENI. The CDR3 sequence: CASSVSNSYEQYF. The CDR3 nucleotides read TGTGCCAGCTCTGTGAGTAACTCCTACGAGCAGTACTTC.

This chain uses TRBV4-3 with TRBJ1-4, with unresolved D. This CDR3 has 19 amino acids. Germline V CDR1 and CDR2: LGHNA, YSLEER. The V gene lost 0 bases and the J gene lost 0 bases, with 17 bases spanning the gap. CDR3 region: CASSQDWAGYFSTNEKLFF. The DNA for the CDR3 is TGCGCCAGCAGCCAAGACTGGGCTGGGTACTTTTCAACTAATGAAAAACTGTTTTTT.

The sample holds one count of this clone. This chain joins TRBV7-2 and TRBJ1-5; D unresolved. The CDR3 has 13 residues. The germline gives CDR1 SGHTA, CDR2 FQGNSA. Trimming removed 3 bases from V and 10 bases from J, with 13 bases in between. The CDR3 nucleotides read TGTGCCAGCAGCTTGAGGAGGAGAGCTCCCCAGCATTTT. Its translation: CASSLRRRAPQHF.

CDR3 sequence reads: CASSPRQGASYEQYF. For the CDR3, the DNA is TGCGCCAGCAGCCCTCGGCAGGGGGCGTCCTACGAGCAGTACTTC. This sequence joins TRBV5-1 and TRBJ2-7, with 8 bases fitting TRBD1. This CDR3 region has 15 residues. V dropped 4 bases and J dropped 1; count of bases not matched to a gene: 7. CDR1 and CDR2 (germline): SGHRS, YFSETQ.

The gene calls are TRBV28 and TRBJ2-1; TRBD2 agrees at 7 bases. Germline trimming cut 4 bases from V and 4 bases from J; bases unmatched to any gene: 7. CDR1 and CDR2 (germline): MDHEN, SYDVKM. The CDR3 is 15 amino acids. Here the CDR3 DNA reads TGTGCCAGCAGTTGGGGGGAGGGAGCGTACAATGAGCAGTTCTTC. Protein sequence: CASSWGEGAYNEQFF.

The chain recombines TRBV30 with TRBJ1-4, with a possible D match to TRBD1 (5 bases). Trimming left V 4 bases short and J 4 bases short, with 16 bases between. This CDR3 is built from 15 residues. Looked up from germline, CDR1 is GTSNPN and CDR2 is SVGIG (reference sequence). CDR3 DNA: TGTGCCTGGACTGTACCCTGGGGCCTTAATGAAAAACTGTTTTTT. Translation gives CAWTVPWGLNEKLFF.

CDR3 loop: CASSKMRRGRDFLEQYF. The DNA of the CDR3 is TGTGCCAGCAGCAAAATGAGGCGGGGGCGCGACTTTCTCGAGCAGTACTTC. The chain carries TRBV21-1 and TRBJ2-7; the D segment call TRBD2 is taken from the table without a DNA check. TRBV21-1 is an annotated pseudogene. The CDR3 consists of 17 residues.

A few counts support this clone. The genes are TRBV2 and TRBJ1-6; possibly TRBD1 for D (6 bases). This CDR3 has 14 residues. V lost 5 bases to trimming and J lost 7 bases, with 12 bases between them. Germline V gene lookup returns CDR1 SNHLY and CDR2 FYNNEI. In DNA, the CDR3 is TGTGCCAGCAGTCTCCGGGACACCAATTCACCCCTCCACTTT. Translation gives CASSLRDTNSPLHF.

The V call is TRBV18, the J call TRBJ1-4; TRBD1 aligns across 7 bases. V gave up 3 bases and J gave up 6 bases; unmatched junction bases: 4. In germline, CDR1 is KGHSH, CDR2 LQKENI. The CDR3 contains 14 residues. CDR3 sequence reads: CASSPFQGDEKLFF. Here the CDR3 DNA reads TGTGCCAGCTCACCTTTCCAGGGGGATGAAAAACTGTTTTTT.

Only a few counts were recorded for this clone. The V call is TRBV6-6, the J call TRBJ2-1; the D gene is possibly TRBD1 (5 bases). With 4 bases removed from V and 4 bases from J, the gap between germline ends came to 17 bases. The germline V gene encodes CDR1 MNHNY and CDR2 SVGAGI (reference sequence). The CDR3 is 16 amino acids. The DNA of the CDR3 is TGTGCCAGCAGTTCCGGTGGACACATCCCTTACAATGAGCAGTTCTTC. Translating gives CASSSGGHIPYNEQFF.

The CDR3 spells CASSIRQGVSYEQYF. The CDR3 coding sequence is TGTGCCAGTAGTATCAGGCAGGGGGTCTCCTACGAGCAGTACTTC. The chain combines TRBV19 with TRBJ2-5, with 7 positions matching TRBD1. The assigned J gene may be wrong: the sequence end matches TRBJ2-7 better. CDR3 length: 15 amino acids. Germline-derived CDR1 and CDR2 are LNHDA and SQIVND (reference sequence).

The rearrangement joins TRBV9 to TRBJ2-1; TRBD2 agrees at 12 bases. This CDR3 has 18 amino acids. The germline CDR1 and CDR2 sequences are SGDLS and YYNGEE. V lost 2 bases, J lost 9 bases, and 15 bases stayed unmatched. CDR3 in amino acids: CASSVLPRLAGVWIEQFF. Written as DNA, the CDR3 is TGTGCCAGCAGCGTTTTACCCCGACTAGCGGGAGTGTGGATTGAGCAGTTCTTC.

This rearrangement joins TRBV10-3 to TRBJ2-1; perhaps TRBD1 as D (7 bases). The CDR3 is 15 residues long. Deletions cut 6 bases from V and 7 bases from J, with 19 bases between. Germline CDR1 ENHRY, CDR2 SYGVKD. CDR3 residues: CAISPLEGAGNEQFF. CDR3 bases: TGTGCCATCAGCCCGTTGGAGGGGGCGGGGAATGAGCAGTTCTTC.

As DNA, the CDR3 is TGTGCCAGCAGAGGTGGGGAATCCCGGGAACCCCTCCACTTT. Encoded protein: CASRGGESREPLHF. The gene calls are TRBV5-5 and TRBJ1-6; no definite D call. CDR1 is SGHKS and CDR2 is YYEKEE in the germline V gene (reference sequence). Deletions cut 5 bases from V and 12 bases from J, with 18 bases between. This CDR3 comprises 14 residues.

The chain links TRBV29-1 to TRBJ1-3; 9 bases fit TRBD1. The CDR3 is 14 amino acids. V shed 7 bases, J shed 0 bases, and the junction held 4 bases outside the gene matches. Germline V gives CDR1 SQVTM, CDR2 ANQGSEA. In nucleotides, the CDR3 is TGCAGCGCACGGGACAGGGTCTCTGGAAACACCATATATTTT. It is translated as CSARDRVSGNTIYF.

The chain employs TRBV18 and TRBJ1-1; D is uncertain. CDR1 and CDR2 (germline): KGHSH, LQKENI. Trimming pared 5 bases from V and 0 bases from J, leaving 10 bases between. The CDR3 is 14 residues long. CDR3 sequence (DNA): TGTGCCAGCTCAGGAGAGGTCGTGAACACTGAAGCTTTCTTT. It encodes CASSGEVVNTEAFF. The full variable domain, its missing parts supplied by reference TRBV18 and TRBJ1-1, is NAGVMQNPRHLVRRRGQEARLRCSPMKGHSHVYWYRQLPEEGLKFMVYLQKENIIDESGMPKERFSAEFPKEGPSILRIQQVVRGDSAAYFCASSGEVVNTEAFFGQGTRLTVV.

The J gene is TRBJ1-2, the V gene TRBV29-1; 8 nucleotides agree with TRBD1. The germline CDR1 and CDR2 sequences are SQVTM and ANQGSEA. The V segment lost 6 bases and the J segment 4 bases; nucleotides outside the gene matches: 10. The CDR3 covers 14 residues. CDR3 in amino acids: CSVRQGMAGYGYTF. In nucleotides, the CDR3 is TGCAGCGTCCGACAGGGGATGGCGGGCTATGGCTACACCTTC.

V usage is TRBV5-6 and J usage is TRBJ1-2; the D gene is possibly TRBD1 (5 bases). Germline-derived CDR1 and CDR2 are SGHDT and YYEEEE. The length of the CDR3 is 15 residues. The V gene lost 0 bases and the J gene lost 2 bases, with 11 bases spanning the gap. CDR3 in DNA: TGTGCCAGCAGCTTGGAAGGACATCTGAACTATGGCTACACCTTC. Translation: CASSLEGHLNYGYTF.

The chain employs TRBV6-6 and TRBJ1-3; weak D call: TRBD1 (5 bases). The V gene's germline CDR1 is MNHNY and CDR2 SVGAGI (reference sequence). The CDR3 runs 13 residues. V lost 4 bases and J 12 bases, leaving 16 bases between the germline ends. The CDR3 DNA is TGTGCCAGCAGTTCCGGGTCTGGCGGGGGCATATATTTT. This translates into CASSSGSGGGIYF.

The rearrangement links TRBV9 to TRBJ2-3; 7 bases line up with TRBD2. This CDR3 is 15 amino acids long. Germline loops: CDR1 SGDLS, CDR2 YYNGEE. With V trimmed by 2 bases and J by 2 bases, 5 bases remained unmatched. The CDR3 region is CASSVWLAATDTQYF. Here the CDR3 DNA reads TGTGCCAGCAGCGTTTGGCTAGCGGCCACAGATACGCAGTATTTT.

CDR3 bases: TGTGCCGGAACACGGACAGGGGGGGGCAATGAGCAGTTCTTC. Its translation: CAGTRTGGGNEQFF. This chain joins TRBV6-1 and TRBJ2-1; 10 bases align to TRBD1. Trimming at V came to 11 bases and at J to 6 bases, leaving 10 bases not matched to a gene. This CDR3 comprises 14 residues. Looked up from germline, CDR1 is MNHNS and CDR2 is SASEGT.

The chain combines TRBV4-3 with TRBJ1-3, with D possibly being TRBD1 (6 bases). The germline V and J ends were trimmed by 8 bases and 4 bases, with 30 bases remaining between them. The germline CDR1 and CDR2 sequences are LGHNA and YSLEER. The CDR3 totals 19 residues. The chain's CDR3 is CASATYITPNTGKGNTIYF. The DNA of the CDR3 is TGCGCCAGCGCAACTTATATAACCCCTAACACAGGGAAAGGAAACACCATATATTTT.

The CDR3 DNA sequence: TGTGCCAGCAGGGGGGGGAGGAGGAAACGGGACCGGAACCAAGAGACCCAGTACTTC. Its translation is CASRGGRRKRDRNQETQYF. This chain links TRBV2 with TRBJ2-5; 7 bases match TRBD2. This CDR3 comprises 19 residues. The V gene end was trimmed by 6 bases and the J gene end by 0 bases; junction bases not matched to a gene: 19. Looked up from germline, CDR1 is SNHLY and CDR2 is FYNNEI.

The chain links TRBV19 to TRBJ1-5; D gene ambiguous. This CDR3 spans 14 amino acids. The germline V gene encodes CDR1 LNHDA and CDR2 SQIVND (reference sequence). Between the trimmed V and J ends, which lost 4 bases and 3 bases, there was a span of 10 bases. The CDR3 nucleotides read TGTGCCAGTAGTACCCGGGGAGTCAATCAGCCCCAGCATTTT. This encodes CASSTRGVNQPQHF.